The 22 T cell receptor beta chains presented below share a single source sample, sequenced in a study of T cell responses to AZD1222 COVID-19 vaccine. Profiled with immunoSEQ multiplex PCR; TCRdb holds only in-frame clones, not every one. The table includes about 180,000 clones, 88% detected once. Source: peripheral blood, taken 28 days after the second AZD1222 dose. These receptors came from an adult who received the AZD1222 COVID-19 vaccine.

The chain couples TRBV18 to TRBJ2-5; D is possibly TRBD2 (5 bases). The germline V gene encodes CDR1 KGHSH and CDR2 LQKENI. The CDR3 totals 14 residues. V lost 1 base and J 4 bases, leaving 10 bases between the germline ends. The CDR3, as DNA: TGTGCCAGCTCACCACAGTCAGGAGGAGAGACCCAGTACTTC. Protein product: CASSPQSGGETQYF.

Points on this clone: Other DNA sequences in this sample translate to the same CDR3. The chain employs TRBV19 and TRBJ1-1, with a weak D call TRBD1 (5 bases). The V end lost 4 bases, the J end lost 1 base, and 13 bases lay between the germline ends. CDR1 is LNHDA, CDR2 SQIVND, per germline (reference sequence). The CDR3 has 15 amino acids. The CDR3 protein is CASSTLRGGNTEAFF. CDR3 DNA sequence: TGTGCCAGTAGTACCCTCCGGGGCGGGAACACTGAAGCTTTCTTT.

This clone was detected only a few times. This chain uses TRBV4-3 with TRBJ1-1; D not resolved. This CDR3 region has 13 residues. Germline CDR1 LGHNA, CDR2 YSLEER. The V end lost 1 base, the J end lost 3 bases, and 6 bases lay between the germline ends. CDR3 region: CASSQVGHTEAFF. CDR3 nucleotide sequence: TGCGCCAGCAGCCAAGTCGGCCACACTGAAGCTTTCTTT.

Only one count was recorded for this clone. CDR3 amino acids: CASSPTYEQYF. The CDR3 DNA follows: TGTGCCAGCAGTCCCACCTACGAGCAGTACTTC. This chain connects TRBV6-5 to TRBJ2-7; D gene ambiguous. The V end lost 5 bases, the J end lost 2 bases, and 4 bases lay between the germline ends. The CDR3 length is 11 residues. Germline CDR1 reads MNHEY; CDR2 reads SVGAGI.

The chain is built from TRBV27 and TRBJ2-2; D ambiguous. Germline-derived CDR1 and CDR2 are MNHEY and SMNVEV (reference sequence). The CDR3 has 16 residues. The V and J ends lost 8 bases and 4 bases respectively, with 20 bases between them. In DNA form, the CDR3 reads TGTGCCAGCTCACTCGTCCGGGTAACCGGCACCGGGGAGCTGTTTTTT. Its protein is CASSLVRVTGTGELFF.

The chain carries TRBV29-1 and TRBJ1-2; D call uncertain. From germline, CDR1 is SQVTM and CDR2 ANQGSEA. Trimming cost V 3 bases and J 7 bases, with 12 bases left between them. This CDR3 has 12 amino acids. The CDR3 DNA sequence: TGCAGCGTTGATCACTCAGAACCTGGCTACACCTTC. It yields the protein CSVDHSEPGYTF.

This chain joins TRBV7-9 and TRBJ2-2, with TRBD1 matching over 8 bases. From germline, CDR1 is SEHNR and CDR2 FQNEAQ (reference sequence). The CDR3 covers 14 residues. V was clipped by 3 bases and J by 6 bases; unmatched bases: 3. The CDR3 spells CASSLTGAAGELFF. The CDR3 DNA sequence: TGTGCCAGCAGCTTGACAGGGGCGGCCGGGGAGCTGTTTTTT.

V gene TRBV9 combines with J gene TRBJ2-1; TRBD2 might be the D (6 bases). Trimming removed 0 bases at V and 4 bases at J, with 17 bases between. This CDR3 is built from 17 residues. Germline V gene sequence: CDR1 SGDLS, CDR2 YYNGEE. CDR3 amino acids: CASSVDLRLGLYNEQFF. Written as DNA, the CDR3 is TGTGCCAGCAGCGTAGATCTGAGACTAGGCCTTTACAATGAGCAGTTCTTC.

The rearrangement uses TRBV3-1 (or the pseudogene TRBV3-2) and TRBJ1-2, with a weak D call TRBD1 (6 bases). Germline lookup yields CDR1 LGHDT and CDR2 YNNKEL (reference sequence). V lost 0 bases and J 3 bases, leaving 17 bases between the germline ends. This CDR3 is 17 amino acids long. The DNA of the CDR3 is TGTGCCAGCAGCCAAGATGGGGCAACAGGGTTGGACTATGGCTACACCTTC. This encodes CASSQDGATGLDYGYTF.

The chain has TRBV28 and TRBJ1-5; TRBD1 agrees at 8 bases. The trim removed 5 bases at V and 6 bases at J, leaving 9 bases unmatched. CDR1 MDHEN and CDR2 SYDVKM come from the germline V gene. The CDR3 runs 15 residues. This chain's CDR3 is CASSKQGGSIQPQHF. The CDR3 DNA reads TGTGCCAGCAGTAAACAGGGGGGGTCGATTCAGCCCCAGCATTTT.

The gene calls are TRBV10-3 and TRBJ2-1; TRBD2 aligns across 8 bases. The CDR3 contains 15 residues. J lost 4 bases, V lost 7 bases, and 9 bases had no gene match. Germline loops: CDR1 ENHRY, CDR2 SYGVKD. Written as DNA, the CDR3 is TGTGCCATCACTCCGACTAGCGAAATATACAATGAGCAGTTCTTC. It codes for CAITPTSEIYNEQFF.

V usage is TRBV6-2 or TRBV6-3 and J usage is TRBJ1-5; 10 bases agree with TRBD1. V lost 4 bases, J lost 3 bases, and 3 bases stayed unmatched. CDR3 length: 15 amino acids. In germline, CDR1 is MNHEY, CDR2 SVGEGT. The CDR3 here is CASSSDRGINQPQHF. The CDR3 region has the DNA TGTGCCAGCAGTTCGGACAGGGGGATCAATCAGCCCCAGCATTTT.

The chain combines TRBV3-1 (or the pseudogene TRBV3-2) with TRBJ2-5; 9 bases agree with TRBD2. The germline CDR1 and CDR2 sequences are LGHDT and YNNKEL (reference sequence). The junction had 5 bases not matched to a gene; V was cut back by 1 base and J by 5 bases. The CDR3 has 15 amino acids. The CDR3 bases are TGTGCCAGCAGCCAAGGGGCGGGGGGGTACGAGACCCAGTACTTC. This encodes CASSQGAGGYETQYF.

The chain is built from TRBV6-5 and TRBJ1-2; D not resolved. The germline V gene has CDR1 MNHEY and CDR2 SVGAGI. The CDR3 is made up of 11 amino acids. V lost 5 bases, J lost 6 bases, and 7 bases lay in between. The DNA of the CDR3 is TGTGCCAGCAGTATACTGGATGGCTACACCTTC. This encodes CASSILDGYTF.

The chain couples TRBV9 to TRBJ2-7; TRBD1 might be the D (6 bases). The CDR3 is made up of 14 amino acids. V lost 4 bases and J 6 bases, leaving 17 bases between the germline ends. From germline, CDR1 is SGDLS and CDR2 YYNGEE. The CDR3 DNA is TGTGCCAGCAGCATAAGAGCAGGGGCCGGCGAGCAGTACTTC. Amino acids: CASSIRAGAGEQYF.

As to this clone: The junction departs from germline at one end; a sequencing error may be responsible. This rearrangement joins TRBV19 to TRBJ1-6, with D unresolved. CDR3 size: 14 residues. Looked up from germline, CDR1 is LNHDA and CDR2 is SQIVND (reference sequence). The CDR3, as DNA: TGTGCCAGTAATATACGGGGCTATAATTCACCCCTCCACTTT. Residues: CASNIRGYNSPLHF.

V and J are TRBV19 and TRBJ2-3, with a weak D call TRBD1 (6 bases). The germline V gene encodes CDR1 LNHDA and CDR2 SQIVND (reference sequence). The germline V and J ends were trimmed by 7 bases and 2 bases, with 19 bases remaining between them. The CDR3 has 16 amino acids. The CDR3 is CASTPQRGIPTDTQYF. The CDR3 DNA reads TGTGCCAGTACCCCTCAAAGGGGGATCCCCACAGATACGCAGTATTTT.

In this sample, this clone turned up once. At one end, the junction sequence differs from germline, possibly due to a read error. The chain couples TRBV19 to TRBJ1-1, with 9 nucleotides matching TRBD1. The CDR3 spans 16 residues. Germline assignment: CDR1 LNHDA and CDR2 SQIVND (reference sequence). The CDR3 DNA sequence: TGTGCCAGTACTATATTACAGGGGGCGATCGGGACTGAAGCTTTCTTT. The encoded protein is CASTILQGAIGTEAFF.

V and J are TRBV7-2 and TRBJ2-7, with a possible D match to TRBD1 (6 bases). The germline V and J ends were trimmed by 1 base and 0 bases, with 10 bases remaining between them. In germline, CDR1 is SGHTA, CDR2 FQGNSA. The CDR3 sequence is 15 residues long. The CDR3, as DNA: TGTGCCAGCAGCTTAGTATTGGACAGCTCCTACGAGCAGTACTTC. Protein: CASSLVLDSSYEQYF.

V gene TRBV6-1 combines with J gene TRBJ1-1; the D gene is possibly TRBD1 (6 bases). The germline V gene has CDR1 MNHNS and CDR2 SASEGT. Deletions cut 4 bases from V and 0 bases from J, with 18 bases between. CDR3 size: 17 residues. Here the CDR3 DNA reads TGTGCCAGCAGTGCCCCCGTGGCAGGGGCTATGAACACTGAAGCTTTCTTT. The encoded protein is CASSAPVAGAMNTEAFF.

The chain carries TRBV7-8 and TRBJ2-7; D may correspond to TRBD1 or TRBD2 (5 bases each). CDR1 is SGHVS and CDR2 is FQNEAQ in the germline V gene. Trimming took off 5 bases at V and 3 bases at J, with 8 bases between the two ends. CDR3 length: 12 residues. CDR3 DNA sequence: TGTGCCAGCAGCCGGGACGGCTACGAGCAGTACTTC. Translation gives CASSRDGYEQYF.

The chain carries TRBV9 and TRBJ2-1, with 8 bases that match TRBD2. V lost 1 base and J lost 8; bases outside the gene matches: 8. CDR1 is SGDLS, CDR2 YYNGEE, per germline. This CDR3 has 15 residues. The CDR3 bases are TGTGCCAGCAGCGTAAGCCAGCGGGGGTACTATGAGCAGTTCTTC. It yields the protein CASSVSQRGYYEQFF.